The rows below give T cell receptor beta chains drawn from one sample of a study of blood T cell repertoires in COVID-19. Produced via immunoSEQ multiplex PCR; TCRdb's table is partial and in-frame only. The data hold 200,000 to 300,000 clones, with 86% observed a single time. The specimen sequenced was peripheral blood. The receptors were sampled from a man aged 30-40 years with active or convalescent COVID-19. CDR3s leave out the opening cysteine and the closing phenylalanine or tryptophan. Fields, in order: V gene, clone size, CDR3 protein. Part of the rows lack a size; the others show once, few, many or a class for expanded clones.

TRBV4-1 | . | ASSHSGTPSLGANVLT
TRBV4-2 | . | ASSQGGKGWSNPEAF
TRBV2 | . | AIEASGGPEQF
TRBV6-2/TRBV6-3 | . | ASSYPYGGLNTEAF
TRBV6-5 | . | ASNRDSSYEQY
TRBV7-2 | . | ASSSGGISSYEQY
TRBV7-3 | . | ASSLSSAGTDTQY
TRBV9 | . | ASSATSDFHNEQF
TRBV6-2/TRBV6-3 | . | ASSYPTRGASSGANVLT
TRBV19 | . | ASSTAGGVYNEQF
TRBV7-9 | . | ASTPRTERGEQY
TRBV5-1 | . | ASSLQPGQGATEAF
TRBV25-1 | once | ASSEGGLLKGYT
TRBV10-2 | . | ASSERGEQY